This T cell receptor (beta chain) originates from a study of blood T cells in healthy people across ages. Whole-study findings and limits: Conclusively comparing naive with antigen-experienced cells was impossible with unsorted PBMCs.

Unmatched junction bases numbered 8, after V lost 1 base and J lost 5 bases. This CDR3 spans 15 amino acids. The germline V gene has CDR1 DFQATT and CDR2 SNEGSKA (reference sequence). Primed by a sample-barcoded 5' primer and a J-beta primer mix, a second PCR proceeded for about 6 to 12 cycles. TCRdb redid the calling of the 5' RACE reads with MiXCR, one entry per CDR3 protein. The sample has roughly 800,000 distinct CDR3 sequences; about 25% are singletons. Points on this clonotype: Its antigen is unknown.

The same sample was also studied in work on T cells of mothers and their children. In that study: Every mother supplied over 9 million TCR beta CDR3 reads and every child 2.5 million to 3.5 million.

The chain links TRBV20-1 to TRBJ2-7; TRBD1 aligns across 10 bases. The sequence was collected from a boy aged 5-17 years in good health. The sequencing input was blood. CDR3 sequence reads: CSARGRGQGLDEQYF. The CDR3 DNA is TGCAGTGCTAGAGGAAGGGGACAGGGGCTCGACGAGCAGTACTTC.